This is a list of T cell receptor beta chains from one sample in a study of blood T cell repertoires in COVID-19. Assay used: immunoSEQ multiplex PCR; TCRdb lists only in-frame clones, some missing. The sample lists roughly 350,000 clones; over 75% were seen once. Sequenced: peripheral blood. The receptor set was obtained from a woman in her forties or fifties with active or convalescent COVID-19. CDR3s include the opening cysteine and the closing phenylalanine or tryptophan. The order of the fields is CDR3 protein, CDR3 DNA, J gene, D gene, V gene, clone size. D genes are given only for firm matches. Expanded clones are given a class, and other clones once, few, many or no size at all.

CDR3 protein: CASTPSGMSEKLFF
CDR3 DNA: TGTGCCAGCACCCCCTCCGGGATGAGTGAAAAACTGTTTTTT
J gene: TRBJ1-4
D gene: .
V gene: TRBV25-1
clone size: .

CDR3 protein: CASSLAGQGAASEATEAFF
CDR3 DNA: TGCGCCAGCAGCTTAGCGGGACAGGGGGCTGCCAGCGAGGCCACTGAAGCTTTCTTT
J gene: TRBJ1-1
D gene: TRBD1
V gene: TRBV5-1
clone size: .

CDR3 protein: CASSLSRTHEQYF
CDR3 DNA: TGTGCCAGCAGTTTATCGAGGACTCACGAGCAGTACTTC
J gene: TRBJ2-7
D gene: .
V gene: TRBV27
clone size: .

CDR3 protein: CASSVGTGMGSGNTIYF
CDR3 DNA: TGTGCCAGCAGCGTAGGCACAGGGATGGGCTCTGGAAACACCATATATTTT
J gene: TRBJ1-3
D gene: .
V gene: TRBV9
clone size: .

CDR3 protein: CASILGTSKHTEAFF
CDR3 DNA: .
J gene: TRBJ1-1
D gene: .
V gene: TRBV21-1
clone size: .

CDR3 protein: CASSPRSGGDNEQFF
CDR3 DNA: TGTGCCAGCTCACCAAGGTCGGGGGGTGACAATGAGCAGTTCTTC
J gene: TRBJ2-1
D gene: TRBD2
V gene: TRBV18
clone size: .

CDR3 protein: CASSQGGGAQLEKLFF
CDR3 DNA: TGCGCCAGCAGCCAAGGGGGTGGGGCCCAACTGGAAAAACTGTTTTTT
J gene: TRBJ1-4
D gene: .
V gene: TRBV4-3
clone size: .

CDR3 protein: CASSYPRQGRTEQFF
CDR3 DNA: TGTGCCAGCAGTTACCCCCGCCAGGGTAGGACTGAGCAGTTCTTC
J gene: TRBJ2-1
D gene: .
V gene: TRBV6-2/TRBV6-3
clone size: .

CDR3 protein: CASKPTGNNYGYTF
CDR3 DNA: TGTGCCAGTAAACCTACAGGGAATAACTATGGCTACACCTTC
J gene: TRBJ1-2
D gene: .
V gene: TRBV19
clone size: .

CDR3 protein: CASSWGQRRTGNTIYF
CDR3 DNA: TGCGCCAGCAGCTGGGGACAGAGGAGGACTGGAAACACCATATATTTT
J gene: TRBJ1-3
D gene: TRBD1
V gene: TRBV5-1
clone size: .

CDR3 protein: CASSLLSLSYEQYF
CDR3 DNA: TGCGCCAGCAGCTTGTTATCCCTCTCCTACGAGCAGTACTTC
J gene: TRBJ2-7
D gene: .
V gene: TRBV5-1
clone size: .

CDR3 protein: CSVASGKNIQYF
CDR3 DNA: TGCAGCGTTGCTAGCGGGAAAAACATTCAGTACTTC
J gene: TRBJ2-4
D gene: TRBD2
V gene: TRBV29-1
clone size: .

CDR3 protein: CASSPDAANEQYF
CDR3 DNA: TGTGCCAGCTCACCGGATGCGGCGAACGAGCAGTACTTC
J gene: TRBJ2-7
D gene: .
V gene: TRBV18
clone size: .

CDR3 protein: CASGRVGPTEAFF
CDR3 DNA: TGTGCCAGTGGCAGGGTAGGGCCAACTGAAGCTTTCTTT
J gene: TRBJ1-1
D gene: .
V gene: TRBV19
clone size: .

CDR3 protein: CASITDRGDGYTF
CDR3 DNA: TGTGCCAGCATCACTGACAGGGGGGATGGCTACACCTTC
J gene: TRBJ1-2
D gene: TRBD1
V gene: TRBV2
clone size: .

CDR3 protein: CASSNLDRGAFF
CDR3 DNA: TGTGCCAGCAGTAACCTCGACAGGGGTGCTTTCTTT
J gene: TRBJ1-1
D gene: TRBD1
V gene: TRBV6-5
clone size: .

CDR3 protein: CASSLAGQGGTDTQYF
CDR3 DNA: TGTGCCAGCAGCTTGGCCGGGCAGGGAGGAACAGATACGCAGTATTTT
J gene: TRBJ2-3
D gene: .
V gene: TRBV5-5
clone size: .

CDR3 protein: CATSRDFPGHYGYTF
CDR3 DNA: TGTGCCACCAGCAGAGATTTCCCAGGCCACTATGGCTACACCTTC
J gene: TRBJ1-2
D gene: .
V gene: TRBV15
clone size: .

CDR3 protein: CASSLGGTAPNEKLFF
CDR3 DNA: TGTGCCAGCAGTTTAGGAGGGACAGCCCCTAATGAAAAACTGTTTTTT
J gene: TRBJ1-4
D gene: TRBD1
V gene: TRBV13
clone size: .

CDR3 protein: CASSLNGRAQETQYF
CDR3 DNA: TGTGCCAGCAGTTTAAACGGCAGGGCTCAAGAGACCCAGTACTTC
J gene: TRBJ2-5
D gene: .
V gene: TRBV28
clone size: .

CDR3 protein: CASKREGRGYTF
CDR3 DNA: TGTGCCAGCAAAAGGGAGGGGCGTGGCTACACCTTC
J gene: TRBJ1-2
D gene: .
V gene: TRBV28
clone size: .

CDR3 protein: CASSQRTADASYNSPLHF
CDR3 DNA: TGCGCCAGCAGCCAGAGGACAGCCGACGCCTCCTATAATTCACCCCTCCACTTT
J gene: TRBJ1-6
D gene: .
V gene: TRBV5-1
clone size: .

CDR3 protein: CSASSTSQETQYF
CDR3 DNA: TGCAGTGCTAGTAGTACTAGTCAAGAGACCCAGTACTTC
J gene: TRBJ2-5
D gene: .
V gene: TRBV20-1
clone size: once

CDR3 protein: CSVDYRGVETQYF
CDR3 DNA: TGCAGCGTTGATTATCGGGGGGTGGAGACCCAGTACTTC
J gene: TRBJ2-5
D gene: TRBD2
V gene: TRBV29-1
clone size: .

CDR3 protein: CSASDRGAKAFF
CDR3 DNA: TGCAGTGCTAGTGACAGGGGCGCAAAAGCTTTCTTT
J gene: TRBJ1-1
D gene: TRBD1
V gene: TRBV20-1
clone size: few

CDR3 protein: CAWNRDRLYGYTF
CDR3 DNA: TGTGCCTGGAATCGGGACAGACTCTATGGCTACACCTTC
J gene: TRBJ1-2
D gene: TRBD1
V gene: TRBV30
clone size: .

CDR3 protein: CASSSGTAGSYEQYF
CDR3 DNA: TGTGCCAGCAGTTCTGGGACAGCCGGTTCCTACGAGCAGTACTTC
J gene: TRBJ2-7
D gene: TRBD1
V gene: TRBV6-2/TRBV6-3
clone size: .

CDR3 protein: CASSHRDWISYEQYF
CDR3 DNA: TGTGCCAGCAGCCACAGGGACTGGATATCCTACGAGCAGTACTTC
J gene: TRBJ2-7
D gene: .
V gene: TRBV3-1/TRBV3-2
clone size: .